These 7 T cell receptor beta chains originate from one sample sequenced in a study of Ad26.COV2.S vaccination and SARS-CoV-2 variants. Treatment described: about 20 received Ad26.COV2.S at low or high dose, single or two shots; 5 received placebo; per-sample allocation not given. Collection of the samples took place on day 63 after the first injection of vaccine or placebo. The method was immunoSEQ multiplex PCR; TCRdb's version includes in-frame clones alone and lacks a portion of them. The sample holds 350,000 to 500,000 clones, approximately 90% seen once. Source: peripheral blood, taken in a trial of Ad26.COV2.S vaccine versus placebo. All receptors come from a person aged 18-60 years who received the Ad26.COV2.S COVID-19 vaccine or a placebo.

The J gene is TRBJ2-1, the V gene TRBV19; D remains ambiguous. The germline gives CDR1 LNHDA, CDR2 SQIVND (reference sequence). This CDR3 comprises 15 residues. The V end was cut by 7 bases, the J end by 1 base, with 14 bases between. The CDR3 DNA follows: TGTGCCAGTAAGAAGACCGACGCTTCCTACAATGAGCAGTTCTTC. It encodes CASKKTDASYNEQFF.

The chain carries TRBV30 and TRBJ2-4; D might be TRBD1 (6 bases). CDR1 is GTSNPN and CDR2 is SVGIG in the germline V gene (reference sequence). V was trimmed by 3 bases and J by 1 base, leaving 16 bases between them. The CDR3 is made up of 16 amino acids. Here the CDR3 reads CAWSMTGTRAKNIQYF. The CDR3, as DNA: TGTGCCTGGAGCATGACAGGAACGAGGGCCAAAAACATTCAGTACTTC. The full variable domain, its missing parts supplied by reference TRBV30 and TRBJ2-4, is SQTIHQWPATLVQPVGSPLSLECTVEGTSNPNLYWYRQAAGRGLQLLFYSVGIGQISSEVPQNLSASRPQDRQFILSSKKLLLSDSGFYLCAWSMTGTRAKNIQYFGAGTRLSVL.

V gene TRBV27 combines with J gene TRBJ1-2; TRBD1 aligns across 7 bases. The trim removed 5 bases at V and 1 base at J, leaving 1 base unmatched. CDR1 and CDR2 from the germline V gene are MNHEY and SMNVEV (reference sequence). The CDR3 has 13 residues. The CDR3 is CASSRDSNYGYTF. CDR3 nucleotides: TGTGCCAGCAGTAGGGACAGTAACTATGGCTACACCTTC.

The CDR3 region is CASSSDRNTGELFF. CDR3 nucleotides: TGTGCCAGCAGCTCCGACAGGAACACCGGGGAGCTGTTTTTT. This chain connects TRBV27 to TRBJ2-2; D is perhaps TRBD1 (5 bases). The CDR3 has 14 residues. Germline V CDR1 and CDR2: MNHEY, SMNVEV (reference sequence). V dropped 6 bases and J dropped 1 base, with 9 bases sitting between them.

This clone was seen at least ten times. The chain uses TRBV6-6 and TRBJ1-6, with TRBD1 identical over 8 bases. The CDR3 loop spans 15 amino acids. Germline V CDR1 and CDR2: MNHNY, SVGAGI (reference sequence). V was clipped by 4 bases and J by 7 bases; unmatched bases: 6. DNA of the CDR3: TGTGCCAGCAGTTTGCCAGGGGGCGCAAATTCACCCCTCCACTTT. This sequence encodes CASSLPGGANSPLHF.

The CDR3 sequence: CASSSSLAGGLTDTQYF. CDR3 bases: TGTGCCAGCAGCTCATCCCTCGCGGGGGGGCTCACAGATACGCAGTATTTT. The gene calls are TRBV7-2 and TRBJ2-3, with 9 bases matching TRBD2. The J segment lost 2 bases and the V segment lost 4 bases, leaving 10 bases of the junction unmatched. Germline V CDR1 and CDR2: SGHTA, FQGNSA. The CDR3 has 17 amino acids.

The chain couples TRBV5-4 to TRBJ1-6; D unresolved. CDR3 length: 12 residues. Germline-derived CDR1 and CDR2 are SGHNT and YYREEE (reference sequence). V was cut by 4 bases and J by 18 bases, with 17 bases left in between. CDR3 in amino acids: CASSDSGMVPHF. In nucleotides, the CDR3 is TGTGCCAGCAGCGATTCCGGGATGGTACCCCACTTT.